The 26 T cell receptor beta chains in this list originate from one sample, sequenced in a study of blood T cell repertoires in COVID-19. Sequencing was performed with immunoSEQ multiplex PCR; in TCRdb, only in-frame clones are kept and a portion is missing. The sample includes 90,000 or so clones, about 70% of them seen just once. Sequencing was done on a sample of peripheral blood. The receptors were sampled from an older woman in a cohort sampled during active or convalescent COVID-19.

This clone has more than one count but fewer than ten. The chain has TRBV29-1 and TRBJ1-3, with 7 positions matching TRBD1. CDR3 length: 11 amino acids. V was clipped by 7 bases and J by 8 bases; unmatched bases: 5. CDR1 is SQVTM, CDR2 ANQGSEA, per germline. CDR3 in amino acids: CSARQGDTIYF. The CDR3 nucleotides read TGCAGCGCACGACAGGGTGACACCATATATTTT.

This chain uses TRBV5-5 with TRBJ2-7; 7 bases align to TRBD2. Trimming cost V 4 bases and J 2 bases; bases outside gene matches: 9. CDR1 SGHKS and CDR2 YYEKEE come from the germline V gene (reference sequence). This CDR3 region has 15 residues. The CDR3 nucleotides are TGTGCCAGCAGCGAAACGGGGGGACCCACCTACGAGCAGTACTTC. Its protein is CASSETGGPTYEQYF.

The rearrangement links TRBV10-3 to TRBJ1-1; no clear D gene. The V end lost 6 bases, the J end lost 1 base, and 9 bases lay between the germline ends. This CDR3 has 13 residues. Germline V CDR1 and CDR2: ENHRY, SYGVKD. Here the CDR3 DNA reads TGTGCCATCAGCGAGACAAGGAACACTGAAGCTTTCTTT. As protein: CAISETRNTEAFF.

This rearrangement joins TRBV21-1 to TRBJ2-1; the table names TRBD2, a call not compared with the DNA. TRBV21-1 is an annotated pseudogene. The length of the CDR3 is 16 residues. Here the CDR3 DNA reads TGTGCCAGCAGCAACAGAGGGCATGGAGCTTTTTATGAGCAGTTCTTC. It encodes CASSNRGHGAFYEQFF.

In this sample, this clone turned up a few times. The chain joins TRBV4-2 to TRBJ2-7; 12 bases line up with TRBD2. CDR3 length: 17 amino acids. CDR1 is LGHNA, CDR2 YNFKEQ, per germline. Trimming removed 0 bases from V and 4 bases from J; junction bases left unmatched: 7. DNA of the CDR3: TGTGCCAGCAGCCAAGAACTAGCGGGGGGATCTAGGTACGAGCAGTACTTC. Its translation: CASSQELAGGSRYEQYF.

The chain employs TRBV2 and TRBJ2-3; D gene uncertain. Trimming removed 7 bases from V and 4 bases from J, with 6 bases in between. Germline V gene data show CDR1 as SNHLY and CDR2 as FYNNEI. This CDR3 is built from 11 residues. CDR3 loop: CASTVSDTQYF. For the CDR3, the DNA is TGTGCCAGCACGGTTTCAGATACGCAGTATTTT.

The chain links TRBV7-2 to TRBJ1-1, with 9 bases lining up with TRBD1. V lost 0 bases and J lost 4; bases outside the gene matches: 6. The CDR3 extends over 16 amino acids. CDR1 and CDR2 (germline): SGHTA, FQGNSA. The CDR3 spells CASSLALGTGSTEAFF. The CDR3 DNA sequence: TGTGCCAGCAGCTTAGCGTTAGGGACAGGGAGCACTGAAGCTTTCTTT.

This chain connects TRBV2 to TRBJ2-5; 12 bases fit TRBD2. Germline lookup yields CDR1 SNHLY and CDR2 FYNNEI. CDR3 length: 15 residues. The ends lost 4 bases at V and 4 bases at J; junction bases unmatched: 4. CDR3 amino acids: CASSVLTSGGETQYF. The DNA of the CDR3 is TGTGCCAGCAGTGTCCTGACTAGCGGGGGAGAGACCCAGTACTTC.

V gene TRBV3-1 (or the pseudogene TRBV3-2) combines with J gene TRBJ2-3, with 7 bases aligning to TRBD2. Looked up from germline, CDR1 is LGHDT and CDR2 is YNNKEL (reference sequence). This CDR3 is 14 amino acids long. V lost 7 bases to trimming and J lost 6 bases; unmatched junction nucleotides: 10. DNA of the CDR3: TGTGCCAGCACCCAGGGAGGGGAGGGGGATACGCAGTATTTT. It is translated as CASTQGGEGDTQYF.

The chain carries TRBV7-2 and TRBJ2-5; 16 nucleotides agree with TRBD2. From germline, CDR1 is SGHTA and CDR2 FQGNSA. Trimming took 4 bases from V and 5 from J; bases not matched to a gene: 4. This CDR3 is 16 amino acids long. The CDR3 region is CASSSGLAGGRETQYF. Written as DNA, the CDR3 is TGTGCCAGCAGCTCGGGACTAGCGGGGGGGCGGGAGACCCAGTACTTC.

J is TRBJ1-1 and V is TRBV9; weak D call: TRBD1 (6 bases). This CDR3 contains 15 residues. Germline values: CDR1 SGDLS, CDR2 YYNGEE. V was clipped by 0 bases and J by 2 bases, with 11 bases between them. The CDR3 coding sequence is TGTGCCAGCAGCGTAGACGGGGGGGCTAACACTGAAGCTTTCTTT. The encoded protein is CASSVDGGANTEAFF.

Here the CDR3 DNA reads TGCAGCGTTCTGGAGGGATTGAACACTGAAGCTTTCTTT. Its protein product is CSVLEGLNTEAFF. V and J are TRBV29-1 and TRBJ1-1; D call uncertain. The CDR3 runs to 13 residues. Trimming pared 5 bases from V and 0 bases from J, leaving 10 bases between. Germline loops: CDR1 SQVTM, CDR2 ANQGSEA.

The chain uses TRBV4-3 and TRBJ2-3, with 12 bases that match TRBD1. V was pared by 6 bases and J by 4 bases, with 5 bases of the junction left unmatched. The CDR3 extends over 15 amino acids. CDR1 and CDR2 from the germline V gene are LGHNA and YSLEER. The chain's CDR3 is CASSPGTGGADTQYF. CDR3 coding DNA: TGCGCCAGCAGTCCCGGGACAGGGGGCGCAGATACGCAGTATTTT.

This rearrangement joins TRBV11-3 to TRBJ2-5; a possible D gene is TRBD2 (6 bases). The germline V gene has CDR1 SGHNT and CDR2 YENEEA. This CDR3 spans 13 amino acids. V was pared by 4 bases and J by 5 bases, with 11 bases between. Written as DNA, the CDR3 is TGTGCCAGCAGCTCTGGGACTCGTGAGACCCAGTACTTC. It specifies CASSSGTRETQYF.

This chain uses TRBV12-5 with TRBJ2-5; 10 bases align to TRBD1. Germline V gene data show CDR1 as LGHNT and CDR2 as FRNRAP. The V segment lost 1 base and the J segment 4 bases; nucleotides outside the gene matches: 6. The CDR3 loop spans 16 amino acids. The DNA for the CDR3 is TGTGCTAGTGGTTTGGGGTGGACAGGGGGTGGAGAGACCCAGTACTTC. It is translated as CASGLGWTGGGETQYF.

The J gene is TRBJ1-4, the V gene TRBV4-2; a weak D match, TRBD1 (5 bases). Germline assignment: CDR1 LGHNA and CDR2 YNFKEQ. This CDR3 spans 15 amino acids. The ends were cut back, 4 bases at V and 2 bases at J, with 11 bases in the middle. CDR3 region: CASSLPGLTNEKLFF. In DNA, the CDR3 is TGTGCCAGCAGCCTACCGGGACTCACTAATGAAAAACTGTTTTTT.

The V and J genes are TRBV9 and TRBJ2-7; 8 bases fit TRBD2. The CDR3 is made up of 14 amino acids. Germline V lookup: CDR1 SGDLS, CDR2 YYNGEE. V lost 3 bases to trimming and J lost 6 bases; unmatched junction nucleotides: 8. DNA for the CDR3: TGTGCCAGCAGCGGAAGCGGGGGAAGTTCCGAGCAGTACTTC. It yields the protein CASSGSGGSSEQYF.

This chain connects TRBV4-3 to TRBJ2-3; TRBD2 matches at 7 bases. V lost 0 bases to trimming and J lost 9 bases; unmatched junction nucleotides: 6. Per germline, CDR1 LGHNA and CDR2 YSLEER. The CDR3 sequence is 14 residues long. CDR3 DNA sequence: TGCGCCAGCAGCCAAGAGGGGTCCGGGGGGACGCAGTATTTT. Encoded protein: CASSQEGSGGTQYF.

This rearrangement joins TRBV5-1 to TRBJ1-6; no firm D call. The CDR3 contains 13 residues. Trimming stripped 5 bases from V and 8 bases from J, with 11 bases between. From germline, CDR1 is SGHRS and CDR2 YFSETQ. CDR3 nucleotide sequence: TGCGCCAGCAGGGAAGAGGGCTATTCACCCCTCCACTTT. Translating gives CASREEGYSPLHF.

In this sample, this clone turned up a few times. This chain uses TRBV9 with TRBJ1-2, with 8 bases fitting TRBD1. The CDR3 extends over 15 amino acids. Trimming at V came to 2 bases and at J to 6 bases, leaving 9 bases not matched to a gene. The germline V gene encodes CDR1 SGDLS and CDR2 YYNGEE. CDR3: CASSVDDRGWDGYTF. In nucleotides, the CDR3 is TGTGCCAGCAGCGTGGATGACAGGGGCTGGGATGGCTACACCTTC.

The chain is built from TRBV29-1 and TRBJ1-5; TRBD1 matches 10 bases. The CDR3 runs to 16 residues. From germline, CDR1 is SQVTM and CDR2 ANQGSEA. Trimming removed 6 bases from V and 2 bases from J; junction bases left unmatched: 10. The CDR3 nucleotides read TGCAGCGTGGGGGACAGGGGATCTTCGGGCAATCAGCCCCAGCATTTT. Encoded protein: CSVGDRGSSGNQPQHF.

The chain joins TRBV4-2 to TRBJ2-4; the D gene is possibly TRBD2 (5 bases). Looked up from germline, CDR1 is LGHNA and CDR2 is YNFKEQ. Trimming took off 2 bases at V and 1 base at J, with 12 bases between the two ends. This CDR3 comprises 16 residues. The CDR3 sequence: CASSQLGGGAKNIQYF. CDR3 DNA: TGTGCCAGCAGCCAACTGGGCGGCGGGGCCAAAAACATTCAGTACTTC.

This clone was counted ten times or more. The CDR3 reads CASSSALAGPPYEQYF. For the CDR3, the DNA is TGTGCCAGCAGTTCGGCCCTAGCGGGGCCGCCCTACGAGCAGTACTTC. The V gene is TRBV27, the J gene TRBJ2-7; 9 bases match TRBD2. The CDR3 consists of 16 residues. Unmatched junction bases numbered 9, after V lost 4 bases and J lost 2 bases. Looked up from germline, CDR1 is MNHEY and CDR2 is SMNVEV (reference sequence).

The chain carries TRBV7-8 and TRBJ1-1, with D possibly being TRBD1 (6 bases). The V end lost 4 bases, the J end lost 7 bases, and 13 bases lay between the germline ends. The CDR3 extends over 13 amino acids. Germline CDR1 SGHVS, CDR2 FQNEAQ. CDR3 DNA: TGTGCCAGCAGCTCTACAGGGTTCGGTGAAGCTTTCTTT. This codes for CASSSTGFGEAFF.

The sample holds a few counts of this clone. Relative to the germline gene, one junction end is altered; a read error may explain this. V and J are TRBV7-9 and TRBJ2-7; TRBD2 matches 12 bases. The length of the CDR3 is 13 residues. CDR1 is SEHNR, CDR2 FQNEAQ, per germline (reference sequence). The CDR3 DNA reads TGTGCCAGCAGCTTAGCCGGGACTAGCGGGTGCTCTTTC. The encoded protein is CASSLAGTSGCSF.

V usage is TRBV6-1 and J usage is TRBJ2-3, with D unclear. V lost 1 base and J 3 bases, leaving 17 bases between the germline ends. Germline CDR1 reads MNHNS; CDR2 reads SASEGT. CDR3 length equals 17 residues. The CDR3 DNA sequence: TGTGCCAGCAGTGAAGTCCTCCGTAGCTTATTTACAGATACGCAGTATTTT. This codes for CASSEVLRSLFTDTQYF.